The next 30 T cell receptor beta chains were all read from a single sample in a study of cytomegalovirus exposure and HLA in healthy donors. Only in-frame clones appear in the TCRdb table, and some are missing; sequencing was by immunoSEQ multiplex PCR. The data contain under 75,000 clones, 95% to 98% of them singletons. Sequencing was done on a sample of PBMCs. These receptors came from a woman younger than 30 in good health and CMV-seropositive.

The rearrangement uses TRBV13 and TRBJ2-7, with 9 bases fitting TRBD1. The ends lost 3 bases at V and 3 bases at J; junction bases unmatched: 3. The CDR3 extends over 14 amino acids. Germline CDR1 is PRHDT and CDR2 is FYEKMQ (reference sequence). CDR3 protein: CASSFGQGFYEQYF. In DNA form, the CDR3 reads TGTGCCAGCAGCTTCGGACAGGGGTTCTACGAGCAGTACTTC.

The chain has TRBV27 and TRBJ2-7, with D possibly being TRBD1 (6 bases). Germline CDR1 is MNHEY and CDR2 is SMNVEV (reference sequence). The ends were cut back, 5 bases at V and 5 bases at J, with 13 bases in the middle. The CDR3 runs to 13 residues. The CDR3 sequence is CASSPGTPHEQYF. CDR3 sequence (DNA): TGTGCCAGCAGTCCTGGGACACCCCACGAGCAGTACTTC.

Written as DNA, the CDR3 is TGCAGCGTCGGGACAGGGGGGATTGAGAACTATGGCTACACCTTC. Amino acid sequence: CSVGTGGIENYGYTF. This sequence joins TRBV29-1 and TRBJ1-2; TRBD1 agrees at 11 bases. The CDR3 consists of 15 residues. The V gene's germline CDR1 is SQVTM and CDR2 ANQGSEA. With V trimmed by 6 bases and J by 2 bases, 8 bases remained unmatched.

This clone was found once. This sequence joins TRBV5-4 and TRBJ1-2; maybe TRBD1 (5 bases). This CDR3 comprises 15 residues. Trimming removed 3 bases at V and 4 bases at J, with 16 bases between. The germline gives CDR1 SGHNT, CDR2 YYREEE (reference sequence). The CDR3 region has the DNA TGTGCCAGCAGCTCTATCAACGGGGGGAGCTATGGCTACACCTTC. Encoded protein: CASSSINGGSYGYTF.

This sequence joins TRBV2 and TRBJ2-2; a possible D gene is TRBD2 (5 bases). Trimming left V 5 bases short and J 3 bases short, with 10 bases between. This CDR3 comprises 14 residues. CDR1 SNHLY and CDR2 FYNNEI come from the germline V gene. CDR3 amino acids: CASSYMDYTGELFF. As DNA, the CDR3 is TGTGCCAGCAGTTATATGGACTACACCGGGGAGCTGTTTTTT.

The J gene is TRBJ2-1, the V gene TRBV2, with 10 bases aligning to TRBD2. The CDR3 covers 15 residues. After removal of 6 bases from V and 7 bases from J, the junction contained 9 bases not matched to a gene. Germline CDR1 SNHLY, CDR2 FYNNEI. The CDR3 DNA is TGTGCCAGCAGACCGGGACTAGCGAAGAAGAATGAGCAGTTCTTC. Residues: CASRPGLAKKNEQFF.

The J gene is TRBJ2-6, the V gene TRBV30; TRBD1 matches 11 bases. V was pared by 3 bases and J by 2 bases, with 3 bases of the junction left unmatched. This CDR3 has 16 amino acids. The germline V gene has CDR1 GTSNPN and CDR2 SVGIG (reference sequence). The CDR3 reads CAWSQDRGPGANVLTF. CDR3 DNA: TGTGCCTGGAGCCAGGACAGGGGGCCTGGGGCCAACGTCCTGACTTTC.

This clone was seen a single time. V usage is TRBV5-4 and J usage is TRBJ2-3; weak D call: TRBD2 (6 bases). The CDR3 sequence is 15 residues long. V was pared by 3 bases and J by 2 bases, with 13 bases between. The germline gives CDR1 SGHNT, CDR2 YYREEE (reference sequence). CDR3 nucleotides: TGTGCCAGCAGCTCCCCGACTAGTTCCACAGATACGCAGTATTTT. Translation gives CASSSPTSSTDTQYF.

This chain joins TRBV6-4 and TRBJ1-1; a possible D gene is TRBD1 (6 bases). Germline V gene lookup returns CDR1 MRHNA and CDR2 SNTAGT. The V gene lost 6 bases and the J gene lost 8 bases, with 16 bases spanning the gap. There are 13 residues in the CDR3. The CDR3 loop reads CASRPTGGGEAFF. In DNA form, the CDR3 reads TGTGCCAGCAGACCCACCGGGGGGGGCGAAGCTTTCTTT.

V usage is TRBV6-1 and J usage is TRBJ1-2; D call uncertain. V lost 2 bases and J lost 4, with 8 bases in between. This CDR3 is built from 13 residues. CDR1 is MNHNS and CDR2 is SASEGT in the germline V gene. The CDR3 DNA follows: TGTGCCAGCAGTGAAACCAGGCTCTATGGCTACACCTTC. Amino acid sequence: CASSETRLYGYTF.

CDR3 sequence (DNA): TGTGCCAGCAGGAATGACAGGGGGAAAAATCAGCCCCAGCATTTT. Its protein product is CASRNDRGKNQPQHF. The rearrangement links TRBV6-5 to TRBJ1-5; 9 positions match TRBD1. Trimming took 6 bases from V and 4 from J; bases not matched to a gene: 7. Germline CDR1 reads MNHEY; CDR2 reads SVGAGI. The CDR3 contains 15 residues.

The chain has TRBV9 and TRBJ2-7, with 10 bases matching TRBD1. Germline V gives CDR1 SGDLS, CDR2 YYNGEE. This CDR3 has 15 amino acids. With 2 bases clipped from V and 9 bases from J, the junction kept 11 bases outside the gene matches. The CDR3 DNA is TGTGCCAGCAGCGTGAAGGGACAGGGGAGTGGCGGGCAGTACTTC. It translates to CASSVKGQGSGGQYF.

The gene calls are TRBV21-1 and TRBJ2-7; no check of the table's D call, TRBD2, against the DNA was made. TRBV21-1 is designated a pseudogene. The CDR3 consists of 15 residues. This CDR3 is CASSKEASRRGEQYF. The DNA of the CDR3 is TGTGCCAGCAGCAAAGAGGCTAGCAGGCGCGGCGAGCAGTACTTC.

V gene TRBV30 combines with J gene TRBJ1-5, with 9 bases lining up with TRBD1. This CDR3 contains 16 residues. V shed 3 bases and J 6 bases; nucleotides not matched to a gene: 12. Germline V lookup: CDR1 GTSNPN, CDR2 SVGIG (reference sequence). CDR3 nucleotides: TGTGCCTGGAGCGAAGGGCACAGGGGGCCGGGTCAGCCCCAGCATTTT. Translation gives CAWSEGHRGPGQPQHF.

This clone was seen only once. J is TRBJ2-3 and V is TRBV28, with D possibly TRBD2 on 7 matching bases. V lost 6 bases, J lost 4 bases, and 17 bases lay in between. The CDR3 covers 15 residues. The germline gives CDR1 MDHEN, CDR2 SYDVKM. The CDR3 reads CASSPHGGGPDTQYF. For the CDR3, the DNA is TGTGCCAGCAGCCCGCATGGGGGGGGGCCAGATACGCAGTATTTT.

The CDR3 region has the DNA TGTGCCAGCAGCTTGGTACCAGCGGGAGGTTTAGAAGATACGCAGTATTTT. The encoded protein is CASSLVPAGGLEDTQYF. The chain uses TRBV5-8 and TRBJ2-3, with 9 positions matching TRBD2. The trim removed 0 bases at V and 5 bases at J, leaving 10 bases unmatched. CDR1 and CDR2 from the germline V gene are SGHTS and YDEGEE. The CDR3 has 17 amino acids.

CDR3 in DNA: TGTGCCAGCCGGGGAACGGGACAGATCTATGGCTACACCTTC. Translated: CASRGTGQIYGYTF. The genes are TRBV28 and TRBJ1-2; 7 bases are a match to TRBD1. The germline CDR1 and CDR2 sequences are MDHEN and SYDVKM. The CDR3 sequence is 14 residues long. V shed 8 bases, J shed 4 bases, and the junction held 10 bases outside the gene matches.

The genes are TRBV7-9 and TRBJ1-1; perhaps TRBD1 as D (5 bases). The germline CDR1 and CDR2 sequences are SEHNR and FQNEAQ (reference sequence). V was shortened by 1 base and J by 5 bases, with 14 bases between the two germline ends. The CDR3 has 15 amino acids. The CDR3 nucleotides read TGTGCCAGCAGCTTAGATTCACAGGCCCGTACTGAAGCTTTCTTT. Its translation: CASSLDSQARTEAFF.

CDR3 in DNA: TGTGCCTCCGTGTGGCGCCTTAGCGGTTACGAGCAGTACTTC. Its protein product is CASVWRLSGYEQYF. V and J are TRBV6-1 and TRBJ2-7; tentatively, D is TRBD2 (6 bases). The CDR3 spans 14 residues. The V gene lost 11 bases and the J gene lost 4 bases, with 21 bases spanning the gap. Germline V gene data show CDR1 as MNHNS and CDR2 as SASEGT.

V usage is TRBV5-6 and J usage is TRBJ2-3; 11 positions agree with TRBD2. The CDR3 contains 16 residues. Germline V gene sequence: CDR1 SGHDT, CDR2 YYEEEE. Losses at the gene ends were 4 bases for V and 2 bases for J; bases not matched to a gene: 6. The CDR3 here is CASSPTTSGVTDTQYF. The CDR3 bases are TGTGCCAGCAGCCCCACGACTAGCGGGGTCACAGATACGCAGTATTTT.

This rearrangement joins TRBV27 to TRBJ1-1, with D hard to call. The CDR3 has 13 amino acids. V was cut by 0 bases and J by 4 bases, with 6 bases left in between. CDR1 and CDR2 (germline): MNHEY, SMNVEV (reference sequence). Here the CDR3 reads CASSLSYSTEAFF. In DNA, the CDR3 is TGTGCCAGCAGTTTATCGTACAGCACTGAAGCTTTCTTT.

This sequence joins TRBV28 and TRBJ2-3, with TRBD1 matching over 10 bases. CDR3 length equals 15 residues. Per germline, CDR1 MDHEN and CDR2 SYDVKM. Trimming took 6 bases from V and 5 from J; bases not matched to a gene: 8. CDR3 region: CASSLTGGIRDTQYF. The CDR3 nucleotides read TGTGCCAGCAGCCTGACAGGGGGCATAAGAGATACGCAGTATTTT.

The chain has TRBV11-2 and TRBJ2-3, with 7 bases lining up with TRBD2. Trimming took 5 bases from V and 2 from J; bases not matched to a gene: 7. Per germline, CDR1 SGHAT and CDR2 FQNNGV. The CDR3 consists of 15 residues. CDR3 coding DNA: TGTGCCAGCAGCCCCAGCGGGGCCTACACAGATACGCAGTATTTT. Translated, it gives CASSPSGAYTDTQYF.

The rearrangement uses TRBV29-1 and TRBJ1-1, with a tentative D call TRBD1 (6 bases). Germline CDR1 is SQVTM and CDR2 is ANQGSEA. V lost 5 bases, J lost 4 bases, and 20 bases lay in between. There are 15 residues in the CDR3. The CDR3: CSVKSEQGLITEAFF. In nucleotides, the CDR3 is TGCAGCGTTAAAAGCGAACAGGGACTAATCACTGAAGCTTTCTTT. The full variable domain, completed using reference TRBV29-1 and TRBJ1-1, is SAVISQKPSRDICQRGTSLTIQCQVDSQVTMMFWYRQQPGQSLTLIATANQGSEATYESGFVIDKFPISRPNLTFSTLTVSNMSPEDSSIYLCSVKSEQGLITEAFFGQGTRLTVV.

The chain carries TRBV9 and TRBJ2-7, with 7 bases that match TRBD2. Per germline, CDR1 SGDLS and CDR2 YYNGEE. Unmatched junction bases numbered 22, after V lost 0 bases and J lost 7 bases. CDR3 length: 19 amino acids. The DNA of the CDR3 is TGTGCCAGCAGCGTAGAACGTGATTTTGGTGGGCGGGAGCGGGGTGAGCAGTACTTC. Translated, it gives CASSVERDFGGRERGEQYF.

The rearrangement uses TRBV5-8 and TRBJ1-5; no reliable D call. The V gene lost 1 base and the J gene lost 6 bases, with 5 bases spanning the gap. This CDR3 contains 12 residues. Per the germline V gene, CDR1 is SGHTS and CDR2 is YDEGEE. DNA for the CDR3: TGTGCCAGCAGCTTGTTCGGTCAGCCCCAGCATTTT. Translated, it gives CASSLFGQPQHF.

This chain uses TRBV25-1 with TRBJ1-4, with unresolved D. The germline V gene has CDR1 MGHDK and CDR2 SYGVNS. The ends were cut back, 4 bases at V and 7 bases at J, with 13 bases in the middle. The CDR3 runs 14 residues. The CDR3, as DNA: TGTGCCAGCAGTGCCCCGGAGGCGCGTGAAAAACTGTTTTTT. Translation: CASSAPEAREKLFF.

The chain combines TRBV5-6 with TRBJ2-7; tentative D call: TRBD2 (5 bases). The CDR3 consists of 15 residues. The V and J ends lost 1 base and 1 base respectively, with 12 bases between them. Germline V gene sequence: CDR1 SGHDT, CDR2 YYEEEE. CDR3 residues: CASSLWGVGSYEQYF. CDR3 bases: TGTGCCAGCAGCTTGTGGGGAGTGGGTTCCTACGAGCAGTACTTC.

This clone was seen a handful of times. V gene TRBV7-6 combines with J gene TRBJ2-2; tentatively, D is TRBD1 (6 bases). The germline V gene encodes CDR1 SGHVS and CDR2 FNYEAQ. The CDR3 is 14 amino acids. V lost 5 bases to trimming and J lost 7 bases, with 14 bases between them. CDR3 in DNA: TGTGCCAGCAGCGTACAGGGCTTGGGCGGGGAGCTGTTTTTT. The encoded protein is CASSVQGLGGELFF.

Comments on this clone: Other nucleotide sequences from this sample produce the same CDR3. This chain joins TRBV28 and TRBJ2-7; a weak D match, TRBD1 (6 bases). The CDR3 is made up of 12 amino acids. Germline lookup yields CDR1 MDHEN and CDR2 SYDVKM. Trimming removed 6 bases from V and 2 bases from J, with 8 bases in between. The DNA of the CDR3 is TGTGCCAGCAGCCAGGGGCCCTACGAGCAGTACTTC. Amino acids: CASSQGPYEQYF.